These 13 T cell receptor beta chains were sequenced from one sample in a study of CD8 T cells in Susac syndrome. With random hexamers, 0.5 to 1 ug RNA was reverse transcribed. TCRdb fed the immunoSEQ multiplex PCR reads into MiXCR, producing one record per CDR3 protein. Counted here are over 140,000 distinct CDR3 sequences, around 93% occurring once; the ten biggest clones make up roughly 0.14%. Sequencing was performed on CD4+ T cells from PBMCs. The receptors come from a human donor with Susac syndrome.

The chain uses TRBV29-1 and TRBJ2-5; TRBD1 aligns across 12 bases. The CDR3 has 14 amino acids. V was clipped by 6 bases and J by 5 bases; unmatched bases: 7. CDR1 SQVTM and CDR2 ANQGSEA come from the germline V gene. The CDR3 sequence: CSVDRDRGHETQYF. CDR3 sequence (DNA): TGCAGCGTGGACCGGGACAGGGGGCATGAGACCCAGTACTTC.

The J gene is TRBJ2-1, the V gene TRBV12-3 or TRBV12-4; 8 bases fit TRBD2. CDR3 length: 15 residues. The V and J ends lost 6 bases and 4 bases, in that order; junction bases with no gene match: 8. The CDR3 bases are TGTGCCAGCAGCTTTAGCGGGAAAAGGTACAATGAGCAGTTCTTC. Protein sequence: CASSFSGKRYNEQFF.

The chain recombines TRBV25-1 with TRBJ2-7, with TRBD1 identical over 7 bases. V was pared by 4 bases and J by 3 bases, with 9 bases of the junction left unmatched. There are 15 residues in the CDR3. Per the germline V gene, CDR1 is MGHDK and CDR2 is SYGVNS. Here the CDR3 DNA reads TGTGCCAGCAGTGCCCTAATACAGGGGATCTACGAGCAGTACTTC. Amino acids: CASSALIQGIYEQYF.

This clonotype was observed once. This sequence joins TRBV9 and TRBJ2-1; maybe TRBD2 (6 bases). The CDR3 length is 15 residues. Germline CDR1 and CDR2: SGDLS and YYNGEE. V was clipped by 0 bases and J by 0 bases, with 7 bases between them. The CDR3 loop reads CASSVEGLSYNEQFF. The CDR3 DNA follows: TGTGCCAGCAGCGTAGAGGGACTCTCCTACAATGAGCAGTTCTTC. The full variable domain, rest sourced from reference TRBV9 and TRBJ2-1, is DSGVTQTPKHLITATGQRVTLRCSPRSGDLSVYWYQQSLDQGLQFLIQYYNGEERAKGNILERFSAQQFPDLHSELNLSSLELGDSALYFCASSVEGLSYNEQFFGPGTRLTVL.

The CDR3 here is CASSPAGLASTYNEQFF. As DNA, the CDR3 is TGTGCCAGCTCACCAGCAGGGCTCGCTTCCACCTACAATGAGCAGTTCTTC. This sequence joins TRBV18 and TRBJ2-1; the D gene is possibly TRBD1 (5 bases). Between the trimmed V and J ends, which lost 2 bases and 2 bases, there was a span of 16 bases. The CDR3 is 17 amino acids. Germline lookup yields CDR1 KGHSH and CDR2 LQKENI.

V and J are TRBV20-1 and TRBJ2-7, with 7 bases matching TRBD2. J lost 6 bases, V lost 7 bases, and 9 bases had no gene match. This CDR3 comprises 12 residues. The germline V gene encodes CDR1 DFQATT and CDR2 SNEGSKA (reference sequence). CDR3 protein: CSVGRAVSEQYF. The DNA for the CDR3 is TGCAGTGTTGGGAGGGCGGTTAGCGAGCAGTACTTC.

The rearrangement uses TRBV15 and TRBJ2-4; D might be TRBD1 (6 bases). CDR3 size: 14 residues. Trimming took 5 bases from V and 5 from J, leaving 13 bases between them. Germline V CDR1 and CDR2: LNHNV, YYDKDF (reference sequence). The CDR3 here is CATSQGGSENIQYF. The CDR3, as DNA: TGTGCCACCAGCCAAGGGGGATCCGAAAACATTCAGTACTTC.

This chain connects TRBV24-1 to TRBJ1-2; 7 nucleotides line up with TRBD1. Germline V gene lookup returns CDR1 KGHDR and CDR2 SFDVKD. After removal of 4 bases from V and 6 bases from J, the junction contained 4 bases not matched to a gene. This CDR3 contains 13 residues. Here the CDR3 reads CATSDPTGDGYTF. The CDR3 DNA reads TGTGCCACCAGTGACCCAACAGGGGATGGCTACACCTTC.

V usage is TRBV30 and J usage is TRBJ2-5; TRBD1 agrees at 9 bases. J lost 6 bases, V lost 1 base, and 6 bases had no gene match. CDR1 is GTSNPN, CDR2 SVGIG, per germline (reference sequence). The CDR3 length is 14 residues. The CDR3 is CAWSDDRGKKTQYF. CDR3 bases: TGTGCCTGGAGTGACGACAGGGGGAAGAAGACCCAGTACTTC.

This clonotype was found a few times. The CDR3 region is CASSLAGYEQYF. CDR3 DNA: TGTGCCAGCAGTTTAGCCGGGTACGAGCAGTACTTC. This chain links TRBV28 with TRBJ2-7; D remains ambiguous. V lost 2 bases and J 4 bases, leaving 6 bases between the germline ends. Germline CDR1 is MDHEN and CDR2 is SYDVKM. The CDR3 runs 12 residues.

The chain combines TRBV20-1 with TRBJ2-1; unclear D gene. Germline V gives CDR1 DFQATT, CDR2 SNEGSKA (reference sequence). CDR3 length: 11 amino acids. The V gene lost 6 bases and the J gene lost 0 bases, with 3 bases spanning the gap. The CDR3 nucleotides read TGCAGTGCGCGCTCCTACAATGAGCAGTTCTTC. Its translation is CSARSYNEQFF.

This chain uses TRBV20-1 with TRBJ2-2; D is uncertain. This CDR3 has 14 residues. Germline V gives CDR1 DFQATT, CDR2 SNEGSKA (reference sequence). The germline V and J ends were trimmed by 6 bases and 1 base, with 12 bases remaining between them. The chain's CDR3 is CSAAPWGNTGELFF. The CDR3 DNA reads TGCAGTGCGGCACCTTGGGGGAACACCGGGGAGCTGTTTTTT.

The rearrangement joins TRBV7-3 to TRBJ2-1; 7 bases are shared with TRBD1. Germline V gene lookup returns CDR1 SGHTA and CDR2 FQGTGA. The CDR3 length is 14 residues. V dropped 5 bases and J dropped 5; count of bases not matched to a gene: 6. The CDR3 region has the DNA TGTGCCAGCAGCAATTACAGGGGCGACAATGAGCAGTTCTTC. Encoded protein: CASSNYRGDNEQFF.